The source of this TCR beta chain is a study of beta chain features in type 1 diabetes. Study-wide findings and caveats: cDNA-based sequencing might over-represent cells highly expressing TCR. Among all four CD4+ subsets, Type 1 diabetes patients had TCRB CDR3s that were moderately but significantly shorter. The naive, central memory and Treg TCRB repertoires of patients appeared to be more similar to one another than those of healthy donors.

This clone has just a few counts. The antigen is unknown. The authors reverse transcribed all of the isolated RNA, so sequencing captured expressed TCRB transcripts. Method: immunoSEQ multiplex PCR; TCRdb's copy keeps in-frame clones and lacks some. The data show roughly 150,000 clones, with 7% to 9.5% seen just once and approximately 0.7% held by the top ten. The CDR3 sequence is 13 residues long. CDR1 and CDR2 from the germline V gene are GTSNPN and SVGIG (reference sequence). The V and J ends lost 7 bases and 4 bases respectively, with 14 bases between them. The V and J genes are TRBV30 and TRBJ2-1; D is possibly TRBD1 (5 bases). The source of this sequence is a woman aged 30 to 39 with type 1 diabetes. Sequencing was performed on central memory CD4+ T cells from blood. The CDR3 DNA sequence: TGTGCCTCCCAGCAGGGCCTATACAATGAGCAGTTCTTC. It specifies CASQQGLYNEQFF.